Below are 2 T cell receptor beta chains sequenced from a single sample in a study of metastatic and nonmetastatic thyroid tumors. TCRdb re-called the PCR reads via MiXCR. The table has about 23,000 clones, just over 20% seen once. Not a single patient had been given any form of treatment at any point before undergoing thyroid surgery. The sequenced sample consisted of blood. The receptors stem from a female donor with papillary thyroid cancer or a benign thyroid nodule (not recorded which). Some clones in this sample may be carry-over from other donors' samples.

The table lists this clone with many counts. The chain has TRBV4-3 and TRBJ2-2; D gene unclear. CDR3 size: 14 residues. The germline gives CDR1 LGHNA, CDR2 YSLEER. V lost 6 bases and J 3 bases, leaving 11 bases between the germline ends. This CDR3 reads CASRHSLDTGELFF. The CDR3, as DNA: TGCGCCAGCAGGCATAGCTTAGACACCGGGGAGCTGTTTTTT.

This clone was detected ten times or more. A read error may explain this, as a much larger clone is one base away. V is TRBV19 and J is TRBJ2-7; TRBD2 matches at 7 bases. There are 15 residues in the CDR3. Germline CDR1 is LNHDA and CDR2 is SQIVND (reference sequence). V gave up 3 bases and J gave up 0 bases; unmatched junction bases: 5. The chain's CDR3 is CASSMRAGCSYEQYF. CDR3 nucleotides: TGTGCCAGTAGTATGCGAGCGGGGTGCTCCTACGAGCAGTACTTC.